This entry features one T cell receptor (beta chain) sequence. The authors' processing: Cell counts per sample came from amplifying reference gene primers. Assay: immunoSEQ multiplex PCR; the TCRdb copy retains only in-frame clones and omits some. The V and J calls and the clone size are those of that table, but D and trimming were determined from the DNA. The sample has about 160,000 clones; roughly 90% are singletons. The data belong to a study of blood T cell repertoires in COVID-19. The wider study: Whether acute or convalescent, the COVID-19 samples came from the United States, Italy and Spain.

The CDR3 is made up of 15 amino acids. V lost 4 bases to trimming and J lost 4 bases; unmatched junction nucleotides: 7. Germline CDR1 reads LGHDT; CDR2 reads YNNKEL (reference sequence). Enrolment of Seattle patients took place during active infection, and they were followed longitudinally. The sequenced sample consisted of peripheral blood. The TCR comes from a young man with COVID-19, enrolled during active disease. This chain joins TRBV3-1 (or the pseudogene TRBV3-2) and TRBJ1-1; 9 bases map to TRBD1. CDR3 loop: CASSPDYRGPTEAFF. The CDR3 nucleotides read TGTGCCAGCAGCCCTGACTACAGGGGGCCCACTGAAGCTTTCTTT.